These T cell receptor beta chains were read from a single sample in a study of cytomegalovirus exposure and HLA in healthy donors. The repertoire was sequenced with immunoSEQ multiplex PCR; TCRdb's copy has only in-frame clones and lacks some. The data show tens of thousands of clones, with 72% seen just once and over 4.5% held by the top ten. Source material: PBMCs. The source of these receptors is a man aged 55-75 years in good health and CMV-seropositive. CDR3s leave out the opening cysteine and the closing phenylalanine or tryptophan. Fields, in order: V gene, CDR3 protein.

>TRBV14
ASSHQDRALKETQY
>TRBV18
ASSPGSTDTQY
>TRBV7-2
ASSLGTGTEAF
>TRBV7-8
ASSPGTTQETQY
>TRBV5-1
ASSLFGGSYNEQF
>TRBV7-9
ASSLVASGIDTQY
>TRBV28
ASRGGGAHYYGYT
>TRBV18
ASSRAGGDYEQY
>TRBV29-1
SVEGVGQGLNPSTDTQY
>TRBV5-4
ASSLGTGGNEQF
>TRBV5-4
ASSSDRASDTQY
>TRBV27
ASSGGAVETQY
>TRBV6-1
ASSEAQLNQPQH
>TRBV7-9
ASSLGQGGPYEQY
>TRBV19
ASSSPDRGNTEAF
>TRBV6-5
ASSWTGGFTEAF
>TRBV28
ASRSRPSGRRSYNEQF
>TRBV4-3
ASSPNTDPYYEQY
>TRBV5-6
ASSLWDTDQPQH
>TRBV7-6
ASSSSGSSSYNEQF
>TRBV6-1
ASSVVLTYEQY
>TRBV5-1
ASSLIGNNSPLH
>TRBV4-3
ASSQDHSSSYNEQF
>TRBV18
ASSSETGSSYEQY
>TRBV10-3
AISASLGLAATNEQF
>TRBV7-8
ASSFTGIVSGEKLF
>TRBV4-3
ASRPGGPNNEQF
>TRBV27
ASSLAGGITDTQY
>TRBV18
ASSPEQIYGYT
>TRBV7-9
ASSPSNSGANVLT
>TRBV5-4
ASSLDLRADTQY
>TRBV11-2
ASSQGAEEQY
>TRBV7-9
ASDGKTGTKNIQY
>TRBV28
ASTFRTEAF
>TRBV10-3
AISGIGGGSTDTQY
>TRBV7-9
ASIKGGNTEAF
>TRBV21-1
ASSKRLTSGNTIY
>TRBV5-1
ASSFRDTDTQY
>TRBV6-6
ASTSTGNSPLH
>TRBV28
ASSPATDRKGYEQY
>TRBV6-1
ASSVQVSFRDTQY
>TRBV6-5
ASSQGRETQY
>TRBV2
ASRRNLAGIYNEQF
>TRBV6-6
ASSSTQGSAYEQY
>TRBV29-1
SVELLGTGGSDTQY
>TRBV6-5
ASSYTGDTEAF
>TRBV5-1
ASNWGGSYNEQF
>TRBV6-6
ASSSGTAYYGYT
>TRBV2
ASSARRQETQY
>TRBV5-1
ASSLAAGGGNEQF
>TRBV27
ASSLRTVSSYNEQF
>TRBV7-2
ASSLQGYEQY
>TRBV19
ASNLAGGTAEQY